These 31 T cell receptor beta chains share one sample of origin, sequenced in a study of radiation and T cells in renal cell carcinoma. Regarding treatment: treatment-naive control, cytoreductive nephrectomy. The repertoire was sequenced with immunoSEQ multiplex PCR; TCRdb's copy has only in-frame clones and lacks some. The profile shows 25,000 or so clones, 45% to 70% of them singletons. The source was tumor tissue, collected from a patient whose treatment was nephrectomy without radiotherapy. The receptor set was obtained from a human donor with renal cell carcinoma.

The J gene is TRBJ1-6, the V gene TRBV6-5, with TRBD1 matching 10 bases. Germline values: CDR1 MNHEY, CDR2 SVGAGI. The CDR3 is 15 residues long. The V gene end was trimmed by 6 bases and the J gene end by 5 bases; junction bases not matched to a gene: 4. CDR3 in amino acids: CASRTGGGNNSPLHF. The CDR3 nucleotides read TGTGCCAGCAGGACAGGGGGCGGAAATAATTCACCCCTCCACTTT.

This clone appeared a few times. The chain joins TRBV30 to TRBJ1-1, with TRBD1 identical over 7 bases. The CDR3 sequence is 14 residues long. V trimming: 4 bases; J trimming: 8 bases; junction bases outside the gene matches: 13. CDR1 is GTSNPN, CDR2 SVGIG, per germline (reference sequence). CDR3 DNA: TGTGCCTGGACCCAAGCGGACAGGTGGAGAGAAGCTTTCTTT. Amino acid sequence: CAWTQADRWREAFF.

This clone was observed once. The chain carries TRBV18 and TRBJ1-1; no definite D call. The CDR3 has 12 amino acids. V was shortened by 1 base and J by 1 base, with 1 base between the two germline ends. Germline CDR1 is KGHSH and CDR2 is LQKENI. CDR3 DNA sequence: TGTGCCAGCTCACCACAGAACACTGAAGCTTTCTTT. Translated: CASSPQNTEAFF.

This clone showed up just a few times. The rearrangement links TRBV29-1 to TRBJ2-3; 10 nucleotides line up with TRBD1. The ends lost 5 bases at V and 3 bases at J; junction bases unmatched: 5. This CDR3 is built from 14 residues. CDR1 and CDR2 from the germline V gene are SQVTM and ANQGSEA. The CDR3 reads CSVRQGAMTDTQYF. Written as DNA, the CDR3 is TGCAGCGTTCGACAGGGGGCCATGACAGATACGCAGTATTTT.

The chain uses TRBV4-3 and TRBJ1-2; 7 nucleotides agree with TRBD1. Germline CDR1 reads LGHNA; CDR2 reads YSLEER. V trimming: 3 bases; J trimming: 6 bases; junction bases outside the gene matches: 7. The CDR3 length is 14 residues. DNA of the CDR3: TGCGCCAGCAGCCAGGTACAGGGGAGCGATGGCTACACCTTC. It encodes CASSQVQGSDGYTF.

This clone showed up just a few times. The chain recombines TRBV30 with TRBJ1-3; D might be TRBD1 (5 bases). The CDR3 is 14 amino acids. Germline lookup yields CDR1 GTSNPN and CDR2 SVGIG (reference sequence). V shed 2 bases and J shed 2 bases, with 10 bases lying between them. The CDR3: CAWSLVGPGNTIYF. As DNA, the CDR3 is TGTGCCTGGAGTTTGGTGGGGCCTGGAAACACCATATATTTT.

As to this clone: An end of the junction does not agree with germline; a read error may underlie this. The chain uses TRBV29-1 and TRBJ1-5; possible D gene TRBD1, 5 bases. From germline, CDR1 is SQVTM and CDR2 ANQGSEA. The CDR3 contains 13 residues. The CDR3 protein is CSVETGIGQPRHF. For the CDR3, the DNA is TGCAGCGTTGAAACAGGTATCGGTCAGCCCCGGCATTTT.

The genes are TRBV9 and TRBJ2-5; a possible D gene is TRBD1 (5 bases). V was shortened by 1 base and J by 1 base, with 11 bases between the two germline ends. This CDR3 is built from 15 residues. In germline, CDR1 is SGDLS, CDR2 YYNGEE. The CDR3 DNA reads TGTGCCAGCAGCGTATCCGAGACAGTCCAAGAGACCCAGTACTTC. Amino acid sequence: CASSVSETVQETQYF.

The V and J genes are TRBV5-6 and TRBJ2-7; D might be TRBD1 (5 bases). V lost 4 bases and J lost 3, with 14 bases in between. Germline assignment: CDR1 SGHDT and CDR2 YYEEEE. The CDR3 is 14 amino acids. The CDR3: CASSQKTAHYEQYF. The CDR3 bases are TGTGCCAGCAGCCAAAAGACAGCTCACTACGAGCAGTACTTC.

The J gene is TRBJ2-4, the V gene TRBV6-1; D is uncertain. V lost 1 base and J 7 bases, leaving 8 bases between the germline ends. The length of the CDR3 is 13 residues. Per the germline V gene, CDR1 is MNHNS and CDR2 is SASEGT. CDR3 sequence: CASSEGFRNIQYF. The CDR3 bases are TGTGCCAGCAGTGAAGGGTTTCGGAACATTCAGTACTTC.

This rearrangement joins TRBV29-1 to TRBJ1-6, with unresolved D. The CDR3 is 12 residues long. CDR1 and CDR2 from the germline V gene are SQVTM and ANQGSEA. With 4 bases removed from V and 4 bases from J, the gap between germline ends came to 5 bases. The CDR3, as DNA: TGCAGCGTTGGCATGTATAATTCACCCCTCCACTTT. As protein: CSVGMYNSPLHF.

The J gene is TRBJ1-2, the V gene TRBV5-6, with a tentative D call TRBD1 (6 bases). Germline V CDR1 and CDR2: SGHDT, YYEEEE. The CDR3 spans 14 residues. V gave up 1 base and J gave up 0 bases, with 7 bases separating them. DNA for the CDR3: TGTGCCAGCAGCTTGACAGGGCCTAACTATGGCTACACCTTC. This codes for CASSLTGPNYGYTF.

V usage is TRBV7-2 and J usage is TRBJ2-1, with 10 bases aligning to TRBD1. J gave up 4 bases and V 2 bases, and 5 bases lay outside the gene matches. Looked up from germline, CDR1 is SGHTA and CDR2 is FQGNSA. This CDR3 has 16 residues. CDR3 in DNA: TGTGCCAGCAGCTTATCCCCGGGACAGGGGTACAATGAGCAGTTCTTC. As protein: CASSLSPGQGYNEQFF. Full variable domain (outside the CDR3, taken from reference TRBV7-2 and TRBJ2-1): GAGVSQSPSNKVTEKGKDVELRCDPISGHTALYWYRQSLGQGLEFLIYFQGNSAPDKSGLPSDRFSAERTGGSVSTLTIQRTQQEDSAVYLCASSLSPGQGYNEQFFGPGTRLTVL.

The chain recombines TRBV2 with TRBJ1-5, with D uncertain. CDR1 is SNHLY and CDR2 is FYNNEI in the germline V gene. This CDR3 region has 14 residues. The V end lost 2 bases, the J end lost 0 bases, and 5 bases lay between the germline ends. CDR3 DNA: TGTGCCAGCAGTGAACGCTTTAGCAATCAGCCCCAGCATTTT. Translated, it gives CASSERFSNQPQHF.

The chain couples TRBV7-4 to TRBJ2-7, with 13 nucleotides matching TRBD2. The V segment lost 4 bases and the J segment 0 bases; nucleotides outside the gene matches: 6. CDR1 is SGHVT, CDR2 SQSDAQ, per germline. CDR3 length: 17 amino acids. The CDR3 DNA follows: TGTGCCAGCAGCTCGGGACTAGCGGGGTCCGTCTCCTACGAGCAGTACTTC. Protein sequence: CASSSGLAGSVSYEQYF.

The chain joins TRBV29-1 to TRBJ1-2; 7 bases match TRBD1. From germline, CDR1 is SQVTM and CDR2 ANQGSEA. The CDR3 length is 12 residues. The ends lost 4 bases at V and 7 bases at J; junction bases unmatched: 6. The CDR3 region has the DNA TGCAGCGTTGGCCCGACAGGGTTTGGCTACACCTTC. It is translated as CSVGPTGFGYTF.

This clone was recorded only once. CDR3 sequence reads: CASSLLPGQVTYEQYF. The CDR3 nucleotides are TGTGCCAGCAGCCTACTTCCAGGACAGGTAACCTACGAGCAGTACTTC. The V gene is TRBV7-9, the J gene TRBJ2-7; 7 bases align to TRBD1. The CDR3 loop spans 16 amino acids. J was trimmed by 2 bases and V by 5 bases; bases with no gene match: 12. The germline CDR1 and CDR2 sequences are SEHNR and FQNEAQ (reference sequence).

This chain uses TRBV4-1 with TRBJ2-7, with a possible D match to TRBD2 (5 bases). V lost 4 bases and J lost 1, with 17 bases in between. Germline-derived CDR1 and CDR2 are MGHRA and YSYEKL. The CDR3 has 16 residues. CDR3 residues: CASSLGPVGVSYEQYF. Written as DNA, the CDR3 is TGCGCCAGCAGCCTCGGGCCGGTGGGAGTATCCTACGAGCAGTACTTC.

The gene calls are TRBV4-2 and TRBJ1-3, with 8 bases aligning to TRBD1. The germline V gene encodes CDR1 LGHNA and CDR2 YNFKEQ. Trimming at V came to 0 bases and at J to 4 bases, leaving 5 bases not matched to a gene. This CDR3 region has 16 residues. CDR3 region: CASSQDPGGSGNTIYF. The CDR3 coding sequence is TGTGCCAGCAGCCAAGATCCAGGGGGCTCGGGAAACACCATATATTTT.

V and J are TRBV14 and TRBJ1-4; D call uncertain. This CDR3 is built from 15 residues. CDR1 SGHDN and CDR2 FVKESK come from the germline V gene. The ends were cut back, 0 bases at V and 11 bases at J, with 16 bases in the middle. CDR3 sequence: CASSQDQVGESKLFF. Written as DNA, the CDR3 is TGTGCCAGCAGCCAAGATCAAGTGGGTGAGAGTAAACTGTTTTTT.

This chain uses TRBV4-2 with TRBJ2-5; 9 bases map to TRBD2. V lost 3 bases to trimming and J lost 1 base; unmatched junction nucleotides: 9. This CDR3 has 17 residues. The germline V gene has CDR1 LGHNA and CDR2 YNFKEQ. CDR3 loop: CASSQGGDSGGQETQYF. The DNA of the CDR3 is TGTGCCAGCAGCCAGGGAGGTGATAGCGGGGGCCAAGAGACCCAGTACTTC.

The sample holds one count of this clone. This rearrangement joins TRBV5-1 to TRBJ2-5; 8 positions match TRBD2. Losses at the gene ends were 4 bases for V and 4 bases for J; bases not matched to a gene: 9. CDR1 is SGHRS and CDR2 is YFSETQ in the germline V gene. This CDR3 has 15 residues. CDR3 coding DNA: TGCGCCAGCAGCCAATCATCCGGGGGGGCAGAGACCCAGTACTTC. Amino acid sequence: CASSQSSGGAETQYF.

This sequence joins TRBV5-6 and TRBJ2-1; no clear D. Germline CDR1 reads SGHDT; CDR2 reads YYEEEE. The V end was cut by 0 bases, the J end by 7 bases, with 14 bases between. There are 15 residues in the CDR3. The CDR3 nucleotides read TGTGCCAGCAGCTTGGGGCAGGCTGGCTGGAATGAGCAGTTCTTC. It specifies CASSLGQAGWNEQFF.

This chain connects TRBV7-2 to TRBJ2-3; 11 positions match TRBD2. With V trimmed by 5 bases and J by 6 bases, 4 bases remained unmatched. Germline assignment: CDR1 SGHTA and CDR2 FQGNSA. The CDR3 is made up of 14 amino acids. The CDR3 DNA sequence: TGTGCCAGCAGCACCCGACTAGCGGGGGATACGCAGTATTTT. Protein product: CASSTRLAGDTQYF.

The J gene is TRBJ2-7, the V gene TRBV4-2, with 9 bases matching TRBD1. Germline V gives CDR1 LGHNA, CDR2 YNFKEQ. V dropped 3 bases and J dropped 1; count of bases not matched to a gene: 4. The CDR3 loop spans 15 amino acids. The CDR3 sequence is CASSQGQGESYEQYF. In nucleotides, the CDR3 is TGTGCCAGCAGCCAGGGACAGGGAGAATCCTACGAGCAGTACTTC.

This clone was seen at least ten times. The chain employs TRBV10-2 and TRBJ1-2; 7 nucleotides align to TRBD1. There are 14 residues in the CDR3. The V segment lost 0 bases and the J segment 3 bases; nucleotides outside the gene matches: 1. Germline values: CDR1 WSHSY, CDR2 SAAADI. CDR3 bases: TGCGCCAGCAGTGAGTCGGGACAGCACTATGGCTACACCTTC. It codes for CASSESGQHYGYTF.

This rearrangement joins TRBV4-2 to TRBJ2-6, with 9 bases aligning to TRBD2. The CDR3 is 16 residues long. The V segment lost 4 bases and the J segment 4 bases; nucleotides outside the gene matches: 5. Looked up from germline, CDR1 is LGHNA and CDR2 is YNFKEQ. Here the CDR3 reads CASSLAGGQGANVLTF. The CDR3 DNA reads TGTGCCAGCAGCCTCGCGGGGGGGCAGGGGGCCAACGTCCTGACTTTC.

The chain links TRBV7-2 to TRBJ2-3; TRBD2 aligns across 14 bases. Per germline, CDR1 SGHTA and CDR2 FQGNSA. The CDR3 extends over 15 amino acids. Trimming at V came to 5 bases and at J to 7 bases, leaving 5 bases not matched to a gene. Here the CDR3 reads CASSPTSGGANTQYF. As DNA, the CDR3 is TGTGCCAGCAGCCCGACTAGCGGGGGGGCTAATACGCAGTATTTT. The variable domain in full, completed from reference TRBV7-2 and TRBJ2-3, reads GAGVSQSPSNKVTEKGKDVELRCDPISGHTALYWYRQSLGQGLEFLIYFQGNSAPDKSGLPSDRFSAERTGGSVSTLTIQRTQQEDSAVYLCASSPTSGGANTQYFGPGTRLTVL.

This clone is medium-sized (0.01 to 0.1%) by share. The chain uses TRBV19 and TRBJ1-3; 9 nucleotides line up with TRBD1. This CDR3 contains 17 residues. V gave up 10 bases and J gave up 0 bases; unmatched junction bases: 13. Looked up from germline, CDR1 is LNHDA and CDR2 is SQIVND (reference sequence). CDR3 amino acids: CATQDRGTISSGNTIYF. The CDR3 nucleotides read TGTGCCACCCAGGACAGGGGCACTATCAGCTCTGGAAACACCATATATTTT.

DNA for the CDR3: TGCGCCAGCAGCCAAGAGGGATGGGGCGTGAGCACAGATACGCAGTATTTT. Its protein product is CASSQEGWGVSTDTQYF. This chain connects TRBV4-1 to TRBJ2-3, with D maybe TRBD1 (5 bases). V was shortened by 0 bases and J by 0 bases, with 13 bases between the two germline ends. CDR1 is MGHRA and CDR2 is YSYEKL in the germline V gene. The CDR3 spans 17 residues.

This clone has more than one count but fewer than ten. The rearrangement links TRBV21-1 to TRBJ2-1; TRBD1, the table's D call, lacks a check against the DNA. TRBV21-1 is listed as a pseudogene. The CDR3 totals 14 residues. The CDR3 sequence is CARIEQGDKNEQFF. In nucleotides, the CDR3 is TGTGCCAGGATAGAGCAGGGTGATAAGAATGAGCAGTTCTTC.